The 13 T cell receptor beta chains below all came from one sample that was sequenced in a study of spatial heterogeneity in lung cancer. Indicated time point: blood at routine non-recurrence follow-up after resection. MiXCR, applied by TCRdb to the 5' RACE reads, yields one record per CDR3 protein. The data hold 39,000 or so distinct CDR3 sequences, with approximately 10% observed a single time. The starting material was PBMCs, obtained at follow-up. The receptors shown here come from a female donor with early-stage non-small cell lung cancer.

This clonotype was recorded at least ten times. The J gene is TRBJ2-3, the V gene TRBV29-1; TRBD2 agrees at 12 bases. Germline V gene sequence: CDR1 SQVTM, CDR2 ANQGSEA. The ends lost 4 bases at V and 5 bases at J; junction bases unmatched: 1. The CDR3 extends over 13 amino acids. The CDR3 here is CSVAGLAGDTQYF. The CDR3 region has the DNA TGCAGCGTTGCGGGACTAGCGGGAGATACGCAGTATTTT.

This clonotype was picked up many times. The chain joins TRBV28 to TRBJ2-5; TRBD2 matches at 14 bases. The CDR3 loop spans 14 amino acids. Per germline, CDR1 MDHEN and CDR2 SYDVKM. After removal of 9 bases from V and 7 bases from J, the junction contained 7 bases not matched to a gene. CDR3 region: CASQGLAGELTQYF. The CDR3 DNA follows: TGTGCCAGTCAGGGACTAGCGGGGGAACTGACCCAGTACTTC.

This chain connects TRBV6-5 to TRBJ2-7; possibly TRBD1 for D (6 bases). Trimming took 5 bases from V and 6 from J, leaving 11 bases between them. CDR3 size: 12 residues. Germline V CDR1 and CDR2: MNHEY, SVGAGI. The CDR3: CASSLLGGEQYF. For the CDR3, the DNA is TGTGCCAGCAGTCTACTAGGGGGCGAGCAGTACTTC.

With respect to this clonotype: A much larger clone is a single base away; this may be a read error. This sequence joins TRBV28 and TRBJ2-7; D unresolved. The CDR3 is made up of 13 amino acids. V was clipped by 4 bases and J by 1 base, with 8 bases between them. Germline loops: CDR1 MDHEN, CDR2 SYDVKM. The CDR3 region is CASSSTVSYEQYF. In DNA form, the CDR3 reads TGTGCCAGCAGTTCTACAGTGTCCTACGAGCAGTACTTC.

This clonotype appeared a few times. This chain links TRBV7-9 with TRBJ1-1, with 10 bases fitting TRBD1. The CDR3 has 15 residues. J lost 4 bases, V lost 1 base, and 3 bases had no gene match. CDR1 and CDR2 from the germline V gene are SEHNR and FQNEAQ (reference sequence). Here the CDR3 DNA reads TGTGCCAGCAGCTTAGGACAGGGGGCGGTCACTGAAGCTTTCTTT. Its protein is CASSLGQGAVTEAFF.

The CDR3 here is CASSLTPGPNQPQHF. The DNA for the CDR3 is TGTGCCAGCAGCTTAACCCCTGGGCCCAATCAGCCCCAGCATTTT. The V and J genes are TRBV7-3 and TRBJ1-5, with no clear D. The V and J ends lost 0 bases and 3 bases respectively, with 9 bases between them. The CDR3 sequence is 15 residues long. CDR1 is SGHTA, CDR2 FQGTGA, per germline. Full variable domain (rest looked up from reference TRBV7-3 and TRBJ1-5): GAGVSQTPSNKVTEKGKYVELRCDPISGHTALYWYRQSLGQGPEFLIYFQGTGAADDSGLPNDRFFAVRPEGSVSTLKIQRTERGDSAVYLCASSLTPGPNQPQHFGDGTRLSIL.

V is TRBV18 and J is TRBJ2-5, with 10 positions matching TRBD2. This CDR3 spans 17 amino acids. CDR1 is KGHSH, CDR2 LQKENI, per germline. V dropped 0 bases and J dropped 4; count of bases not matched to a gene: 8. The CDR3 DNA reads as TGTGCCAGCTCACCACCCAGCGGGGGGGCCCGGGGAGAGACCCAGTACTTC. This sequence encodes CASSPPSGGARGETQYF.

This chain joins TRBV28 and TRBJ2-4; 9 nucleotides match TRBD1. Germline CDR1 is MDHEN and CDR2 is SYDVKM. J lost 1 base, V lost 1 base, and 5 bases had no gene match. The length of the CDR3 is 17 residues. CDR3 nucleotide sequence: TGTGCCAGCAGTTTATACTACAGGGGGCTTGCCAAAAACATTCAGTACTTC. Protein sequence: CASSLYYRGLAKNIQYF.

This clonotype was detected only a few times. The V gene is TRBV3-1, the J gene TRBJ2-5; unclear D gene. The CDR3 has 13 amino acids. The ends were cut back, 4 bases at V and 5 bases at J, with 11 bases in the middle. The germline V gene has CDR1 LGHDT and CDR2 YNNKEL (reference sequence). CDR3 sequence: CASSLFLGETQYF. CDR3 nucleotides: TGTGCCAGCAGCCTATTCCTCGGCGAGACCCAGTACTTC.

The chain couples TRBV11-3 to TRBJ2-3; D is possibly TRBD2 (6 bases). Trimming removed 3 bases from V and 6 bases from J, with 13 bases in between. Germline-derived CDR1 and CDR2 are SGHNT and YENEEA. The CDR3 has 14 residues. As DNA, the CDR3 is TGTGCCAGCAGCTTTCGGGGACTTCGGGATACGCAGTATTTT. It codes for CASSFRGLRDTQYF.

This clonotype was recorded at least ten times. This chain links TRBV5-1 with TRBJ2-3, with 10 bases fitting TRBD2. The germline CDR1 and CDR2 sequences are SGHRS and YFSETQ. The CDR3 is 15 amino acids. With 4 bases clipped from V and 1 base from J, the junction kept 3 bases outside the gene matches. In DNA, the CDR3 is TGCGCCAGCAGCACCGGACTAGCGGGCACAGATACGCAGTATTTT. The encoded protein is CASSTGLAGTDTQYF. Full variable domain (rest looked up from reference TRBV5-1 and TRBJ2-3): KAGVTQTPRYLIKTRGQQVTLSCSPISGHRSVSWYQQTPGQGLQFLFEYFSETQRNKGNFPGRFSGRQFSNSRSEMNVSTLELGDSALYLCASSTGLAGTDTQYFGPGTRLTVL.

This clonotype was seen at least ten times. DNA for the CDR3: TGTGCCAGCAGCGCCCGACTAGCGGGGATTAGCACAGATACGCAGTATTTT. Its protein is CASSARLAGISTDTQYF. This chain connects TRBV7-9 to TRBJ2-3, with TRBD2 matching over 11 bases. The germline V gene has CDR1 SEHNR and CDR2 FQNEAQ (reference sequence). Trimming removed 5 bases from V and 0 bases from J; junction bases left unmatched: 7. The CDR3 totals 17 residues.

This rearrangement joins TRBV5-1 to TRBJ1-4; D is ambiguous. Germline CDR1 reads SGHRS; CDR2 reads YFSETQ. The CDR3 is made up of 14 amino acids. The V gene lost 0 bases and the J gene lost 8 bases, with 11 bases spanning the gap. CDR3 nucleotides: TGCGCCAGCAGCTTGGACATATCGAGGGAAAAACTGTTTTTT. Translating it yields CASSLDISREKLFF.